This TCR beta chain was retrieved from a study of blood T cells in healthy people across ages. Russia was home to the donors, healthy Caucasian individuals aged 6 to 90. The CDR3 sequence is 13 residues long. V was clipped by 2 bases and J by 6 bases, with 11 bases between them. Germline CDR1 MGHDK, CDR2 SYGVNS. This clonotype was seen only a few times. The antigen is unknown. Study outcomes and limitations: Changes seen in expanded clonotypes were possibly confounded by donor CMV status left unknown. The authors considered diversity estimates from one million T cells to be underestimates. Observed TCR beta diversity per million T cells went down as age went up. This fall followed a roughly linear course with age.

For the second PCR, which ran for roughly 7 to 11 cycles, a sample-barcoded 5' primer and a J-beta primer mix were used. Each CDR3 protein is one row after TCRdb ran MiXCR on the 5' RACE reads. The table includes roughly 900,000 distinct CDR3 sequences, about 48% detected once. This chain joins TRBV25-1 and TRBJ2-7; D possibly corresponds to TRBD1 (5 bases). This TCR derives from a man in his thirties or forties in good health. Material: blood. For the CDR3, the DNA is TGTGCCAGCAGTGAACCAGGGCCGGGCGAGCAGTACTTC. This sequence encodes CASSEPGPGEQYF.